Reported below is one TCR beta chain. A junction boundary mismatches the germline segment, possibly from a read error. This sample was included in a study of breast tumors, draining lymph nodes, adjacent tissues. Breast cancer patients provided tissue from their axillary draining lymph nodes. In TCRdb, the multiplex PCR reads were re-called with MiXCR into one record per CDR3 protein. This table has approximately 210,000 distinct CDR3 sequences, about 34% appearing once. CDR3 length: 15 residues. The germline CDR1 and CDR2 sequences are SGHDT and YYEEEE. The sample was axillary lymph node tissue. This chain joins TRBV5-6 and TRBJ2-5, with D tentatively TRBD1 or TRBD2 (5 bases each). The TCR comes from a female donor with breast cancer. Some clones in this sample may be carry-over from other donors' samples. CDR3 loop: CASSLGPHPREAQYF. CDR3 coding DNA: TGTGCCAGCAGCCTGGGACCCCACCCAAGAGAGGCCCAGTACTTC.